Each of the 12 T cell receptor beta chains below was sequenced from the same sample in a study of shared clonotypes between healthy human individuals. Naive CD8 isolation took CD45RO-negative cells positively selected for CCR7 and excluded terminally differentiated effector memory CD45RA+ cells. Clones were read by immunoSEQ multiplex PCR, and TCRdb kept only the in-frame ones, dropping some. The table shows roughly 2,000,000 clones, with 85% to 95% occurring only once. Sequencing was done on a sample of naive CD8+ T cells sorted from blood. These receptors were obtained from a man between 18 and 35 years old in good health.

The rearrangement joins TRBV28 to TRBJ2-7; TRBD1 is a possible D gene (5 bases). V dropped 2 bases and J dropped 0 bases, with 14 bases sitting between them. Germline V gene sequence: CDR1 MDHEN, CDR2 SYDVKM. There are 16 residues in the CDR3. The CDR3 sequence: CASSLRIGESSYEQYF. The CDR3, as DNA: TGTGCCAGCAGTTTAAGGATAGGGGAAAGCTCCTACGAGCAGTACTTC.

The chain combines TRBV4-1 with TRBJ1-1; D perhaps matches TRBD1 (5 bases). The V gene lost 0 bases and the J gene lost 0 bases, with 20 bases spanning the gap. Germline CDR1 MGHRA, CDR2 YSYEKL. The CDR3 is 19 amino acids. The CDR3 loop is CASSQDPNGRGQLNTEAFF. The CDR3 nucleotides are TGCGCCAGCAGCCAAGACCCAAACGGTAGGGGCCAACTGAACACTGAAGCTTTCTTT.

This clone appeared once. The chain has TRBV4-1 and TRBJ1-1, with D possibly being TRBD1 (6 bases). Trimming took off 1 base at V and 1 base at J, with 22 bases between the two ends. The germline gives CDR1 MGHRA, CDR2 YSYEKL. The CDR3 covers 19 residues. The CDR3 DNA sequence: TGCGCCAGCAGCCAAGGGTTGGGTGGCAGGGGCGCTAAGAACACTGAAGCTTTCTTT. This encodes CASSQGLGGRGAKNTEAFF.

This clone was found once. The V gene is TRBV28, the J gene TRBJ1-2; 7 bases are shared with TRBD1. CDR1 and CDR2 from the germline V gene are MDHEN and SYDVKM. V gave up 7 bases and J gave up 5 bases; unmatched junction bases: 13. This CDR3 has 15 amino acids. The CDR3 spells CASNQLKQGWYGYTF. DNA for the CDR3: TGTGCCAGCAACCAATTGAAACAGGGGTGGTATGGCTACACCTTC.

V gene TRBV28 combines with J gene TRBJ2-1, with 7 bases identical to TRBD1. V lost 5 bases to trimming and J lost 6 bases; unmatched junction nucleotides: 10. CDR3 size: 15 residues. From germline, CDR1 is MDHEN and CDR2 SYDVKM. In DNA form, the CDR3 reads TGTGCCAGCAGTATAACCAGGGGGTTCAGCAATGAGCAGTTCTTC. It encodes CASSITRGFSNEQFF.

The chain is built from TRBV29-1 and TRBJ2-6; D gene uncertain. The length of the CDR3 is 13 residues. Germline loops: CDR1 SQVTM, CDR2 ANQGSEA. Between the trimmed V and J ends, which lost 3 bases and 0 bases, there was a span of 3 bases. The CDR3: CSVDYSGANVLTF. The CDR3 bases are TGCAGCGTTGATTACTCTGGGGCCAACGTCCTGACTTTC.

The chain joins TRBV29-1 to TRBJ2-2, with 9 bases aligning to TRBD2. Trimming removed 4 bases from V and 6 bases from J; junction bases left unmatched: 6. CDR1 is SQVTM and CDR2 is ANQGSEA in the germline V gene. CDR3 length: 14 amino acids. CDR3 sequence reads: CSVAGREGAGELFF. The CDR3 DNA reads as TGCAGCGTTGCCGGGCGGGAGGGGGCCGGGGAGCTGTTTTTT.

CDR3: CASSLDREKYGYTF. The CDR3 region has the DNA TGTGCCAGCAGTTTAGACAGGGAGAAGTATGGCTACACCTTC. The chain links TRBV28 to TRBJ1-2, with TRBD1 matching 7 bases. This CDR3 has 14 residues. The J segment lost 5 bases and the V segment lost 2 bases, leaving 5 bases of the junction unmatched. Germline lookup yields CDR1 MDHEN and CDR2 SYDVKM.

This chain joins TRBV30 and TRBJ2-1, with D perhaps matching TRBD2 (6 bases). This CDR3 region has 19 residues. V was cut by 0 bases and J by 2 bases, with 23 bases left in between. Germline V lookup: CDR1 GTSNPN, CDR2 SVGIG (reference sequence). This chain's CDR3 is CAWSVLTVPNGGPYNEQFF. CDR3 nucleotide sequence: TGTGCCTGGAGTGTACTTACTGTCCCAAACGGGGGACCCTACAATGAGCAGTTCTTC. Filled out from reference TRBV30 and TRBJ2-1, the complete variable domain reads SQTIHQWPATLVQPVGSPLSLECTVEGTSNPNLYWYRQAAGRGLQLLFYSVGIGQISSEVPQNLSASRPQDRQFILSSKKLLLSDSGFYLCAWSVLTVPNGGPYNEQFFGPGTRLTVL.

This rearrangement joins TRBV15 to TRBJ1-2, with D possibly being TRBD1 (5 bases). V gave up 0 bases and J gave up 8 bases, with 13 bases separating them. The germline V gene encodes CDR1 LNHNV and CDR2 YYDKDF (reference sequence). This CDR3 contains 14 residues. CDR3 DNA: TGTGCCACCAGCAGAGAGGGGCAGCCAGAAGGCTACACCTTC. Protein product: CATSREGQPEGYTF.

The chain has TRBV19 and TRBJ2-1; weak D call: TRBD2 (6 bases). CDR3 size: 14 residues. CDR1 is LNHDA and CDR2 is SQIVND in the germline V gene (reference sequence). The V end was cut by 4 bases, the J end by 2 bases, with 9 bases between. CDR3 loop: CASSSGTTYNEQFF. CDR3 bases: TGTGCCAGTAGTAGCGGGACGACCTACAATGAGCAGTTCTTC. Combining the CDR3 with reference TRBV19 and TRBJ2-1 gives the whole variable domain DGGITQSPKYLFRKEGQNVTLSCEQNLNHDAMYWYRQDPGQGLRLIYYSQIVNDFQKGDIAEGYSVSREKKESFPLTVTSAQKNPTAFYLCASSSGTTYNEQFFGPGTRLTVL.

The rearrangement links TRBV5-4 to TRBJ2-7; D ambiguous. With 5 bases removed from V and 0 bases from J, the gap between germline ends came to 15 bases. This CDR3 has 15 residues. The germline CDR1 and CDR2 sequences are SGHNT and YYREEE (reference sequence). The CDR3 coding sequence is TGTGCCAGCAGATCTCGGACCAGCAGCTCCTACGAGCAGTACTTC. Amino acid sequence: CASRSRTSSSYEQYF.